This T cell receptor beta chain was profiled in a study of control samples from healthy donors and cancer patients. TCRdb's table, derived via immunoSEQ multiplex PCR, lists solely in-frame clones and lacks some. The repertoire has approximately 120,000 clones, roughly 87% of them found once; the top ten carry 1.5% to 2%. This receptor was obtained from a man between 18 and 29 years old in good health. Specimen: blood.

The CDR3 is CASTRGGTLGGQYF. CDR3 DNA sequence: TGTGCCAGCACCCGCGGGGGTACGCTGGGTGGGCAGTACTTC. The chain employs TRBV7-6 and TRBJ2-7; the match to TRBD2 covers 7 bases. The J segment lost 9 bases and the V segment lost 7 bases, leaving 15 bases of the junction unmatched. The CDR3 runs 14 residues. The germline V gene has CDR1 SGHVS and CDR2 FNYEAQ.